This T cell receptor beta chain was documented in a study of blood T cell repertoires in COVID-19. Study in general: Spain, Italy and the United States supplied samples that represented acute and convalescent COVID-19.

The CDR3 loop spans 15 amino acids. V shed 4 bases and J shed 1 base, with 12 bases lying between them. Germline V CDR1 and CDR2: SGHTA, FQGTGA. Participants classified as exposed had met a COVID-19 case within 2 weeks before study entry. Per the study methods: Researchers report that nucleated cell counts were estimated from reference gene primer amplification. Data came from immunoSEQ multiplex PCR; TCRdb stores just in-frame clones and leaves some out. Clone size and the V and J calls come from that table; the DNA yielded D and trimming. This table has around 340,000 clones, 85% to 90% appearing once.

The TCR was taken from a woman aged 25-40 years who had been exposed to COVID-19. This sequence joins TRBV7-3 and TRBJ2-3, with D tentatively TRBD2 (6 bases). Specimen: PBMCs or T cells enriched from blood (not recorded which). CDR3 protein: CASSSGTLGTDTQYF. CDR3 sequence (DNA): TGTGCCAGCAGCTCCGGGACTTTGGGCACAGATACGCAGTATTTT.